This T cell receptor beta chain came from a study of shared clonotypes between healthy human individuals. Profiling relied on immunoSEQ multiplex PCR, and the TCRdb table lists in-frame clones only, not all of them. The table includes approximately 340,000 clones, 73% detected once. Deletions cut 4 bases from V and 5 bases from J, with 15 bases between. The CDR3 length is 15 residues. Per the germline V gene, CDR1 is SGHNT and CDR2 is YENEEA. The source material was memory CD4+ T cells sorted from blood. Subset of the sample: CD45RA-negative fraction. This sequence joins TRBV11-3 and TRBJ2-1; D is possibly TRBD2 (6 bases). The receptor was isolated from a man aged 30 to 39 in good health. The CDR3 bases are TGTGCCAGCAGCTCCCCGGGACTGACCAACAATGAGCAGTTCTTC. Its translation is CASSSPGLTNNEQFF.